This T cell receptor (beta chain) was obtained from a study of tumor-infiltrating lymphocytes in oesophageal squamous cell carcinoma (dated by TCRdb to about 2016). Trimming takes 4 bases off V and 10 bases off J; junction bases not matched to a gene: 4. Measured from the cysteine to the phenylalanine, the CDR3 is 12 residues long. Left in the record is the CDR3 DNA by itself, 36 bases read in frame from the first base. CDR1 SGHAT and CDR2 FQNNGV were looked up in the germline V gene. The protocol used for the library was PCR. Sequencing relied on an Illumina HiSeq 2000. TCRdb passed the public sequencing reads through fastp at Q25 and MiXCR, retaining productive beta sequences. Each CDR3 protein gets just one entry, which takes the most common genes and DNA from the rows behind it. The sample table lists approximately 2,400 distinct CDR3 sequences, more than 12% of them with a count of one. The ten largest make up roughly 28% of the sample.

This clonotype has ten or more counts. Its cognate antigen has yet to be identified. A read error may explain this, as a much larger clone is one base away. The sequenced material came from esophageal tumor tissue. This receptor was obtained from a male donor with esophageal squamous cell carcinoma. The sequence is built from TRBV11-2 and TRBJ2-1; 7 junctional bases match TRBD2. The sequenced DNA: TGTGCCAGCAGCTCCGGGGACTACGAGCAGTTCTTC. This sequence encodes CASSSGDYEQFF.